The 21 T cell receptor beta chains listed next were all sequenced from one sample in a study of identical twins. TCRdb re-called the 5' RACE reads through MiXCR, storing one row per CDR3 protein. The profile shows 690,000 or so distinct CDR3 sequences, 8.5% to 9% of them singletons. This same sample was also part of a study on yellow fever vaccine responses in identical twins.

The sample taken for sequencing was PBMCs. Source of these receptors: a woman in her late teens or twenties in good health.

The rearrangement links TRBV6-2 or TRBV6-3 to TRBJ2-5; unclear D gene. Germline CDR1 reads MNHEY; CDR2 reads SVGEGT. Between the trimmed V and J ends, which lost 6 bases and 3 bases, there was a span of 11 bases. This CDR3 spans 13 amino acids. Here the CDR3 reads CASSLVEKETQYF. For the CDR3, the DNA is TGTGCCAGCAGCCTTGTAGAAAAAGAGACCCAGTACTTC.

This CDR3 reads CSARDQGIAGGETQYF. The CDR3 bases are TGCAGTGCTAGAGATCAGGGGATAGCGGGAGGAGAGACCCAGTACTTC. V is TRBV20-1 and J is TRBJ2-5; 10 bases line up with TRBD2. Germline CDR1 is DFQATT and CDR2 is SNEGSKA (reference sequence). The length of the CDR3 is 16 residues. J was trimmed by 4 bases and V by 0 bases; bases with no gene match: 8.

This clonotype appeared a few times. The chain combines TRBV27 with TRBJ2-2; 12 bases match TRBD2. The V gene end was trimmed by 2 bases and the J gene end by 7 bases; junction bases not matched to a gene: 8. The CDR3 has 17 residues. Germline V gene sequence: CDR1 MNHEY, CDR2 SMNVEV (reference sequence). The chain's CDR3 is CASSLSLAGGPGGELFF. CDR3 bases: TGTGCCAGCAGTTTAAGTCTAGCGGGGGGGCCGGGCGGGGAGCTGTTTTTT.

The genes are TRBV6-2 or TRBV6-3 and TRBJ2-2; 7 bases are shared with TRBD2. The length of the CDR3 is 15 residues. In germline, CDR1 is MNHEY, CDR2 SVGEGT. J was trimmed by 4 bases and V by 5 bases; bases with no gene match: 7. The CDR3 loop reads CASSAPGLGTGELFF. The CDR3 region has the DNA TGTGCCAGCAGTGCCCCCGGACTAGGCACCGGGGAGCTGTTTTTT.

This clonotype was recorded a few times. Written as DNA, the CDR3 is TGTGCCAGCAGCTTAGCTTTGACAGCTAACATGAACACTGAAGCTTTCTTT. Protein product: CASSLALTANMNTEAFF. The rearrangement joins TRBV7-6 to TRBJ1-1, with D perhaps matching TRBD1 (5 bases). The germline CDR1 and CDR2 sequences are SGHVS and FNYEAQ. The CDR3 runs 17 residues. V was trimmed by 0 bases and J by 0 bases, leaving 14 bases between them.

This clonotype occurred a few times. The chain links TRBV12-3 or TRBV12-4 to TRBJ1-2; weak D call: TRBD1 (6 bases). The CDR3 spans 13 residues. Between the trimmed V and J ends, which lost 2 bases and 8 bases, there was a span of 12 bases. The CDR3 DNA reads as TGTGCCAGCAGTTTACCCGGACAGCTGGGCTACACCTTC. Translated: CASSLPGQLGYTF.

Only a few counts were recorded for this clonotype. The rearrangement uses TRBV28 and TRBJ1-2; TRBD1 aligns across 10 bases. The germline V gene encodes CDR1 MDHEN and CDR2 SYDVKM. CDR3 length: 13 residues. The V and J ends lost 8 bases and 6 bases, in that order; junction bases with no gene match: 6. CDR3 in amino acids: CASGTGVRHGYTF. The CDR3 coding sequence is TGTGCCAGCGGGACAGGGGTTCGTCATGGCTACACCTTC.

Many counts were recorded for this clonotype. V usage is TRBV4-2 and J usage is TRBJ2-7; 10 bases are a match to TRBD1. The CDR3 consists of 17 residues. Trimming removed 4 bases from V and 0 bases from J; junction bases left unmatched: 9. Germline values: CDR1 LGHNA, CDR2 YNFKEQ. CDR3 loop: CASSRDRGLRTSYEQYF. The CDR3 DNA reads TGTGCCAGCAGCCGAGACAGGGGGCTACGTACCTCCTACGAGCAGTACTTC.

This clonotype was picked up a small number of times. The V gene is TRBV7-2, the J gene TRBJ2-7, with TRBD1 as a possible D gene (7 bases). The germline gives CDR1 SGHTA, CDR2 FQGNSA. Trimming stripped 1 base from V and 6 bases from J, with 19 bases between. This CDR3 region has 16 residues. CDR3 sequence: CASSLVPWYRGGEQYF. The DNA of the CDR3 is TGTGCCAGCAGCTTAGTCCCTTGGTACAGGGGAGGCGAGCAGTACTTC.

V and J are TRBV4-3 and TRBJ2-1; D call uncertain. The length of the CDR3 is 17 residues. Germline V gives CDR1 LGHNA, CDR2 YSLEER. Trimming took 4 bases from V and 1 from J, leaving 17 bases between them. CDR3 residues: CASSLSHMRYSYNEQFF. The CDR3 DNA follows: TGCGCCAGCAGCCTTTCCCATATGCGGTATTCCTACAATGAGCAGTTCTTC.

The chain combines TRBV20-1 with TRBJ2-3; 7 positions match TRBD2. The CDR3 totals 14 residues. Trimming removed 8 bases from V and 4 bases from J; junction bases left unmatched: 12. CDR1 and CDR2 from the germline V gene are DFQATT and SNEGSKA (reference sequence). For the CDR3, the DNA is TGCAGTCCCCGGCGGGGAGGGGTCCCAGATACGCAGTATTTT. Its translation is CSPRRGGVPDTQYF.

There are many counts of this clonotype. The genes are TRBV3-1 and TRBJ2-7; D uncertain. Germline V CDR1 and CDR2: LGHDT, YNNKEL (reference sequence). This CDR3 spans 14 amino acids. V lost 0 bases to trimming and J lost 1 base, with 7 bases between them. The CDR3 sequence: CASSQDEKSYEQYF. For the CDR3, the DNA is TGTGCCAGCAGCCAAGATGAGAAGTCCTACGAGCAGTACTTC.

This clonotype was recorded many times. The chain joins TRBV7-2 to TRBJ2-3, with D perhaps TRBD2 (7 bases). This CDR3 contains 15 residues. The germline V gene encodes CDR1 SGHTA and CDR2 FQGNSA. Trimming stripped 1 base from V and 5 bases from J, with 13 bases between. CDR3 protein: CASSLDGGRVDTQYF. In DNA, the CDR3 is TGTGCCAGCAGCTTAGACGGGGGGCGGGTAGATACGCAGTATTTT.

This clonotype has just a few counts. V usage is TRBV7-9 and J usage is TRBJ2-5; the match to TRBD2 covers 10 bases. Germline assignment: CDR1 SEHNR and CDR2 FQNEAQ (reference sequence). The trim removed 6 bases at V and 1 base at J, leaving 2 bases unmatched. The length of the CDR3 is 14 residues. CDR3 in DNA: TGTGCCAGCAGAAGCGGGGGGGCCCAAGAGACCCAGTACTTC. Translated: CASRSGGAQETQYF.

Only a few counts were recorded for this clonotype. The chain uses TRBV5-1 and TRBJ2-7; no firm D call. Looked up from germline, CDR1 is SGHRS and CDR2 is YFSETQ. This CDR3 region has 14 residues. Trimming pared 0 bases from V and 2 bases from J, leaving 9 bases between. Written as DNA, the CDR3 is TGCGCCAGCAGCTTGGCTTTAGCTGCCTACGAGCAGTACTTC. As protein: CASSLALAAYEQYF.

The J gene is TRBJ2-1, the V gene TRBV10-3, with 10 positions matching TRBD1. J lost 1 base, V lost 10 bases, and 4 bases had no gene match. Germline V gene lookup returns CDR1 ENHRY and CDR2 SYGVKD. The CDR3 has 14 residues. CDR3 in DNA: TGTGCCAGCGACAGGGGGCGGTCCTACAATGAGCAGTTCTTC. Its protein product is CASDRGRSYNEQFF.

The V call is TRBV28, the J call TRBJ1-2; TRBD1 matches 8 bases. Germline V lookup: CDR1 MDHEN, CDR2 SYDVKM. V dropped 6 bases and J dropped 4; count of bases not matched to a gene: 10. The CDR3 contains 15 residues. The CDR3 loop reads CASSRTRGLLYGYTF. CDR3 sequence (DNA): TGTGCCAGCAGCCGCACCAGGGGGCTCCTCTATGGCTACACCTTC.

The rearrangement joins TRBV6-5 to TRBJ2-1, with D possibly being TRBD1 or TRBD2 (5 bases each). The CDR3 covers 13 residues. Germline lookup yields CDR1 MNHEY and CDR2 SVGAGI. Trimming left V 3 bases short and J 12 bases short, with 15 bases between. The CDR3 reads CASSYSPGRGQFF. The CDR3 bases are TGTGCCAGCAGTTATTCTCCGGGACGGGGGCAGTTCTTC.

This clonotype was seen only a few times. The chain has TRBV9 and TRBJ2-1; no clear D gene. CDR3 length: 14 amino acids. Trimming stripped 0 bases from V and 10 bases from J, with 14 bases between. From germline, CDR1 is SGDLS and CDR2 YYNGEE. The CDR3 here is CASSVEIKRGEQFF. The DNA for the CDR3 is TGTGCCAGCAGCGTAGAGATAAAACGTGGGGAGCAGTTCTTC.

This chain uses TRBV11-3 with TRBJ2-5; D ambiguous. This CDR3 has 12 amino acids. V lost 0 bases and J lost 7, with 6 bases in between. Germline-derived CDR1 and CDR2 are SGHNT and YENEEA. The DNA for the CDR3 is TGTGCCAGCAGCTTAGATGGTTCGACCCAGTACTTC. Protein product: CASSLDGSTQYF.

This chain joins TRBV20-1 and TRBJ2-5; possibly TRBD1 for D (5 bases). Trimming left V 5 bases short and J 1 base short, with 8 bases between. Germline V gene lookup returns CDR1 DFQATT and CDR2 SNEGSKA (reference sequence). The CDR3 is 12 amino acids. CDR3 amino acids: CSAPTVQETQYF. The DNA for the CDR3 is TGCAGTGCTCCGACAGTCCAAGAGACCCAGTACTTC.